This entry lists 14 T cell receptor beta chains sequenced from one sample in a study of T cell responses to AZD1222 COVID-19 vaccine. The table came from immunoSEQ multiplex PCR; TCRdb's copy has only in-frame clones and leaves some out. The top ten hold about 1.5% of the sample, which has some 150,000 clones, roughly nine tenths seen once. The sample consisted of peripheral blood, taken on day 0 of AZD1222 vaccination. The receptors here all came from an adult in good health.

This sequence joins TRBV18 and TRBJ1-2; no reliable D call. Germline CDR1 and CDR2: KGHSH and LQKENI. The CDR3 loop spans 13 amino acids. V dropped 4 bases and J dropped 8 bases, with 14 bases sitting between them. This CDR3 is CASSQTENRGYTF. The DNA for the CDR3 is TGTGCCAGCTCACAGACCGAGAATCGGGGCTACACCTTC.

V gene TRBV5-6 combines with J gene TRBJ2-7; TRBD1 is a possible D gene (6 bases). The V gene's germline CDR1 is SGHDT and CDR2 YYEEEE. The CDR3 is 14 residues long. Trimming removed 3 bases from V and 3 bases from J, with 13 bases in between. DNA of the CDR3: TGTGCCAGCAGCTCCGGGACACAAGTCTACGAGCAGTACTTC. This codes for CASSSGTQVYEQYF.

This chain links TRBV18 with TRBJ2-1; 9 bases map to TRBD1. The CDR3 is made up of 14 amino acids. With V trimmed by 3 bases and J by 4 bases, 1 base remained unmatched. Germline loops: CDR1 KGHSH, CDR2 LQKENI. As DNA, the CDR3 is TGTGCCAGCTCACCCGGGACAGGGTACAATGAGCAGTTCTTC. The encoded protein is CASSPGTGYNEQFF.

This sequence joins TRBV9 and TRBJ2-3; 12 bases are a match to TRBD2. Trimming at V came to 4 bases and at J to 0 bases, leaving 12 bases not matched to a gene. CDR1 is SGDLS and CDR2 is YYNGEE in the germline V gene. CDR3 length: 19 amino acids. CDR3 nucleotide sequence: TGTGCCAGCAGCCCGAGGGCCCGACTAGCGGGGGATAGCACAGATACGCAGTATTTT. Translation: CASSPRARLAGDSTDTQYF.

J is TRBJ1-6 and V is TRBV9; possibly TRBD1 for D (6 bases). The V gene's germline CDR1 is SGDLS and CDR2 YYNGEE. V lost 1 base and J lost 6, with 8 bases in between. The CDR3 covers 14 residues. The CDR3 protein is CASSVRGSNSPLHF. The CDR3 coding sequence is TGTGCCAGCAGCGTAAGGGGGTCTAATTCACCCCTCCACTTT.

V and J are TRBV19 and TRBJ1-6; the D gene is possibly TRBD1 (5 bases). V shed 3 bases and J shed 0 bases, with 21 bases lying between them. Germline CDR1 is LNHDA and CDR2 is SQIVND (reference sequence). CDR3 size: 20 residues. In nucleotides, the CDR3 is TGTGCCAGTAGTATCAGGGCACCCCAAAGGATGAGCTCCTATAATTCACCCCTCCACTTT. Protein sequence: CASSIRAPQRMSSYNSPLHF.

This clone has a handful of counts. The rearrangement links TRBV11-3 to TRBJ1-1; D call uncertain. Trimming cost V 5 bases and J 0 bases, with 7 bases left between them. The germline gives CDR1 SGHNT, CDR2 YENEEA. There are 13 residues in the CDR3. The CDR3 bases are TGTGCCAGCAGCGAGTCAATGAACACTGAAGCTTTCTTT. This codes for CASSESMNTEAFF.

This chain links TRBV6-5 with TRBJ1-2; D is unclear. V lost 0 bases and J 0 bases, leaving 11 bases between the germline ends. The CDR3 sequence is 16 residues long. The germline V gene has CDR1 MNHEY and CDR2 SVGAGI. The CDR3 DNA reads TGTGCCAGCAGTTACTCGCAGGAGGAAGCTAACTATGGCTACACCTTC. Translating it yields CASSYSQEEANYGYTF.

The chain has TRBV10-3 and TRBJ2-1, with a tentative D call TRBD2 (7 bases). Trimming left V 0 bases short and J 6 bases short, with 15 bases between. Germline V gene sequence: CDR1 ENHRY, CDR2 SYGVKD. The CDR3 contains 16 residues. The CDR3 bases are TGTGCCATCAGTGAGTCGCGTGGGGGGGGCTCCAATGAGCAGTTCTTC. Amino acids: CAISESRGGGSNEQFF.

The V call is TRBV5-1, the J call TRBJ1-6; 9 bases are a match to TRBD1. The V and J ends lost 4 bases and 14 bases, in that order; junction bases with no gene match: 10. The germline V gene has CDR1 SGHRS and CDR2 YFSETQ. The CDR3 sequence is 14 residues long. This CDR3 is CASSLQQGARALHF. The CDR3 DNA reads as TGCGCCAGCAGCCTGCAACAGGGGGCCAGGGCCCTCCACTTT.

This clone was seen a single time. This chain connects TRBV21-1 to TRBJ2-7. TRBV21-1 is flagged as a pseudogene. The CDR3 consists of 15 residues. In DNA, the CDR3 is TGTGCCAGCAGCGAAGACAGGAGGAGCTCCTACGAGCAGTACGTC. Its protein is CASSEDRRSSYEQYV.

Notes on this clone: A read error may account for a junction end that differs from germline. The rearrangement uses TRBV4-2 and TRBJ2-2; 8 nucleotides align to TRBD1. CDR1 and CDR2 (germline): LGHNA, YNFKEQ. This CDR3 has 15 amino acids. The CDR3 spells CASGQTGVNTGELFF. The CDR3 bases are TGTGCCAGCGGCCAGACAGGGGTGAACACCGGGGAGCTGTTTTTT.

The rearrangement uses TRBV30 and TRBJ2-1; 9 nucleotides match TRBD1. CDR1 and CDR2 (germline): GTSNPN, SVGIG (reference sequence). After removal of 3 bases from V and 6 bases from J, the junction contained 12 bases not matched to a gene. The CDR3 is 16 residues long. For the CDR3, the DNA is TGTGCCTGGAGAGCGCGGGACAGGGTCGGAGGCAATGAGCAGTTCTTC. It is translated as CAWRARDRVGGNEQFF.

The rearrangement uses TRBV19 and TRBJ1-5; the match to TRBD1 covers 8 bases. From germline, CDR1 is LNHDA and CDR2 SQIVND (reference sequence). Unmatched junction bases numbered 9, after V lost 6 bases and J lost 5 bases. The CDR3 totals 15 residues. The CDR3 DNA sequence: TGTGCCAGTAGCTTCTTTTCAGGGGGCGATCAGCCCCAGCATTTT. It yields the protein CASSFFSGGDQPQHF.